This TCR beta chain originates from a study of cytomegalovirus exposure and HLA in healthy donors (dated by TCRdb to about 2017). As for the study more broadly: An earlier analysis of approximately 640 of the donors reported roughly 270 Gb of sequence data and roughly 110 million unique TCR beta sequences from 150 million to 200 million T cells. An early release that covered 640 HLA-typed donors contained about 290 gigabases of sequencing data and about 93 million unique TCR sequences. Of the roughly 400 genotyped donors, approximately 83% fell in the genetic ancestry cluster associated with self-reported Caucasian donors. The study aimed to test whether cataloging public T cell receptors could reveal signatures of past pathogen exposure. The study profiled the T cell repertoires of 550 to 700 subjects by immunosequencing and related them to cytomegalovirus serostatus. A separate validation cohort of 100 to 150 different subjects was used in addition to the approximately 700-subject first cohort. High-throughput TCR immunosequencing, statistical association of individual TCRs with disease status, and machine learning were combined to predict cytomegalovirus infection status. A later analysis re-analyzed previously published TCR beta repertoires from 550 to 700 donors and added high-resolution HLA genotyping to study TCR occurrence patterns. Rather than drawing on any new phenotypic data, the later analysis identified candidate immune exposures from TCR beta sequences and the way those sequences occurred across donors. To decide whether each TCR beta V gene segment behaved as functional or pseudogenic, an earlier analysis of some 580 of the donors relied on high-throughput TCR beta sequencing. Alongside the repertoire data, information on donor age, sex, ethnicity and CMV serostatus was compiled. A later genetic analysis took genome-wide SNP genotypes for about 65% of the 666 donors and used that subset as a discovery cohort. Every repertoire in the discovery cohort had been generated on one and the same sequencing platform. HLA typing covered class I and class II loci at four-digit resolution. The number of typed donors differed by locus: about 620-640 for A, B, C, DRB1 and DQB1; roughly 510 for DQA1; approximately 600 for DPA1; and around 490 for DPB1. About five DR-DQ haplotypes were handled as single units for association and clustering because linkage in the cohort was strong. Among roughly 400 genotyped donors of the cohort, an average of approximately 220,000 unique TCR beta nucleotide sequences was sequenced per donor, of which roughly 17% were non-productive. The research as a whole found: Only TCR beta chains were sequenced in this cohort, and the absence of alpha or paired-chain data limited detectable features. In an earlier analysis of some 500 of the donors, most TCR beta V segments were observed in productive rearrangements about 87% or about 30% of the time, broadly matching IMGT annotations. Assigning TCR associations to individual alleles was difficult when HLA alleles, especially DR and DQ, strongly co-occurred. A further reported finding was that TCR beta sequences accurately predicted the HLA-A and HLA-B alleles for most subjects in the first cohort. In a later analysis, HLA-associated TCR beta chains were found to be more clonally expanded and to have lower generation probabilities than equally common non-associated chains. Most TCR sequences were observed very rarely across donors, whereas some public TCRs were present in many individuals. V-gene and J-gene trimming of TCR beta chains was associated with a missense DCLRE1C variant in a later genetic analysis, and the association was replicated in an independent cohort. Immune exposure information for the cohort was limited to CMV serostatus. The earlier analysis of approximately 590 of the donors excluded fewer than 20 rarely observed V segments, including chromosome 9 orphons, because counts were too low. A later analysis associated approximately 17,000 TCR beta sequences with specific HLA alleles at a false discovery rate of 0.05. Sequencing depth was assumed to be roughly uniform across donors in the presence/absence analyses, though that assumption may not hold. The sequencing pipeline was judged likely to have produced a cluster of highly shared sequence variants as a technical artifact. Cytomegalovirus status was reported to be diagnosed by the classifier with high specificity and sensitivity in both the original and validation cohorts. In vitro tests confirmed that a few of the cytomegalovirus-associated TCR beta chains recognize cytomegalovirus antigens. A total of 150 or so TCR beta chains were listed by the study as associated with cytomegalovirus. Because HLA typing was missing for some donors at each locus, association tests included only the typed subset. According to a later genetic analysis, donors in an Asian-associated ancestry cluster had fewer N-insertions in productive TCRs than the approximately 610-donor mean. Linkage disequilibrium might explain the correlated functional status among segregating V segments, but an unknown experimental factor could not be ruled out. The authors suggested that the approach could potentially be generalized to other disease states and immunological phenotypes. According to a later analysis, most CMV-associated TCR beta chains appeared to be HLA-restricted, and the HLA associations seemed to be driven largely by CMV exposure. In a later analysis, several top co-occurrence clusters were reported to appear linked to parvovirus B19, influenza, CMV and Epstein-Barr virus. Some IMGT-functional V segments, including TRBV6-2 and TRBV6-3, could not be distinguished by the 87-base-pair reads and were therefore excluded. A later analysis found that TCR association rates varied across HLA loci, with DRB1 alleles showing the most associated TCRs and HLA-C alleles the fewest.

Unmatched junction bases come to 3, with V trimmed by 5 bases and J by 3 bases. CDR1 and CDR2 were assigned from the germline V gene (reference sequence) as SEHNR and FQNEAQ. Inclusive of the bounding cysteine and phenylalanine, the CDR3 is 14 residues long. Just CDR3 DNA is preserved here, 42 bases in frame from base 1. About this clone itself: Its antigen remains unidentified. No per-base quality is available; no much larger clone lies one base away.

The library relied on the immunoSEQ multiplex PCR assay. The multiplex PCR relied on a mix of 60 forward primers for TCR Vbeta segments and 13 reverse primers for TCR Jbeta segments. A multiplex PCR assay on genomic DNA amplified the CDR3 region of rearranged TCR beta genes. On the Illumina HiSeq System, the amplified TCR beta libraries were sequenced as 87-base-pair reads. In the source study's methods: A later analysis tallied around 87 million unique TCR beta chains across the 640 or so repertoires, and about 10 million of those chains were shared by two or more donors. A nearest-neighbor algorithm error-corrected the raw reads and collapsed the reads into unique sequences, merging closely related sequences to remove PCR and sequencing errors. To assign V, D and J gene segments, CDR3 sequences were aligned to IMGT reference sequences. For a sequence to be retained, a match of at least six nucleotides to both a V gene segment and a J gene segment was required. A rearrangement was called productive if the CDR3 had no stop codons and remained in frame with V and J, and every other rearrangement was called non-productive. Following IMGT convention, CDR3 was defined as the stretch from the second conserved V-encoded cysteine up to the conserved J-encoded phenylalanine. Sequences without an unambiguous match to a single V gene segment were excluded from the earlier analysis of several hundred of the donors. In an earlier analysis of 450 to 750 of the donors, a V segment was called functional when productive rearrangements were above 56.7%, and segregating when the standard deviation between donors exceeded 5%. To diagnose cytomegalovirus status from the catalog of TCR beta chain sequences, a statistical classification framework was built. V and J gene assignment, in a later analysis, came from comparing TCR nucleotide sequences with IMGT/GENE-DB human TR gene sequences. The TCRdist pipeline was used in a later analysis to assign CDR3 sequences and most-parsimonious VDJ recombination scenarios. In a later analysis, every TCR beta chain was defined by the combination of its CDR3 amino acid sequence and its V-gene family, and reads without a unique V-gene family were dropped. A later analysis removed 592 highly shared, low-generation-probability nucleotide sequences to deal with suspected cross-contamination and a sequencing artifact. A later analysis calculated a clonal expansion index for each public chain from normalized within-repertoire ranks of inferred template counts. Generation probabilities in a later analysis came from a VDJ recombination model fitted to out-of-frame rearrangements, and those results were checked against IGoR. In a later analysis, TCR-TCR, TCR-HLA and TCR-CMV co-occurrence was scored with hypergeometric tests, and a repertoire-size bias correction was applied to TCR pairs. A later analysis estimated false discovery rates by permuting HLA or CMV assignments 20 times. In a later analysis, co-occurring TCRs were grouped using DBSCAN, and TCRdist sequence similarity was added for clustering within HLA-allele-positive subsets. Co-occurrence clustering excluded repertoires with fewer than 30,000 or more than 120,000 public chains, plus five with anomalous nucleotide sharing. The clones in this table, taken by TCRdb from immuneACCESS, are in-frame only. Not every clone is retained; where verified, under half of the shortfall comes from an unresolved V gene, and the cause of the rest is unknown. V, J and clone size were drawn from that table, and D and trimming were deduced from the DNA. Within this sample are approximately 130,000 clones, with 55% to 75% of them counted one time only. The ten largest clones take up about 3.9% of the sample.

The cohort consisted of hundreds of healthy bone marrow donors. All cohort members were sampled while nominally healthy, although unrecorded immune exposures were likely present. The donor tested CMV seropositive, placing the donor among the 289 seropositive members of the cohort. Each donor provided a peripheral blood sample, and peripheral blood mononuclear cells were used for TCR beta sequencing. Genomic DNA was extracted from the blood cell samples with the Qiagen DNeasy Blood Extraction Kit. The receptor's source is a man aged 50-60 years in good health and CMV-seropositive. Sample: PBMCs. The chain couples TRBV7-9 to TRBJ1-1; 10 middle bases align to TRBD1. Here the CDR3 is given as CASSRGTGDTEAFF. The nucleotide sequence is TGTGCCAGCAGCCGCGGGACAGGGGACACTGAAGCTTTCTTT.